This T cell receptor beta chain was identified in a study of siplizumab effects on memory and regulatory T cells. Assay used: immunoSEQ multiplex PCR; TCRdb lists only in-frame clones, some missing. This sample has about 94,000 clones, with approximately 93% found just once. As regards this clone: Its antigen is unknown.

Points from the study as a whole: Tracing alloreactive clones into unstimulated subsets worked for only a minor fraction of them. Mappable alloreactive CD4+ clones came from Treg cells around three quarters of the time on average with siplizumab, against roughly 27% in controls. Siplizumab significantly brought down the alloreactive sequences that trace back to unstimulated CD4+ memory cells.

Germline V CDR1 and CDR2: MNHNS, SASEGT. The junction had 5 bases not matched to a gene; V was cut back by 0 bases and J by 9 bases. The CDR3 spans 15 residues. The chain has TRBV6-1 and TRBJ2-1; 10 bases map to TRBD1. Sequencing was carried out using non-Treg CD4+ T cells sorted from blood. The clonotype comes from a human donor in good health. The CDR3: CASSEAGTGVVEQFF. CDR3 DNA: TGTGCCAGCAGTGAAGCGGGGACAGGGGTGGTTGAGCAGTTCTTC.